The clone carrying this T cell receptor beta chain was detected only once. This sample is part of a study of PD-1 blockade in classical Hodgkin lymphoma. Libraries were prepared by immunoSEQ multiplex PCR; TCRdb keeps only in-frame clonotypes and omits some of them. Of roughly 20,000 clones in the sample, around 68% were seen once. After autologous stem cell transplantation all patients relapsed, and prior brentuximab vedotin exposure differed between cohorts. The sequences come from peripheral blood mononuclear cells (PBMCs), collected at baseline. The TCR comes from a human donor with classical Hodgkin lymphoma.

CDR3: CASSWGPMNTEAFF. The CDR3 coding sequence is TGTGCCAGCAGTTGGGGACCGATGAACACTGAAGCTTTCTTT. This chain connects TRBV27 to TRBJ1-1, with TRBD1 as a possible D gene (5 bases). Germline loops: CDR1 MNHEY, CDR2 SMNVEV (reference sequence). V was pared by 4 bases and J by 0 bases, with 9 bases between. There are 14 residues in the CDR3.